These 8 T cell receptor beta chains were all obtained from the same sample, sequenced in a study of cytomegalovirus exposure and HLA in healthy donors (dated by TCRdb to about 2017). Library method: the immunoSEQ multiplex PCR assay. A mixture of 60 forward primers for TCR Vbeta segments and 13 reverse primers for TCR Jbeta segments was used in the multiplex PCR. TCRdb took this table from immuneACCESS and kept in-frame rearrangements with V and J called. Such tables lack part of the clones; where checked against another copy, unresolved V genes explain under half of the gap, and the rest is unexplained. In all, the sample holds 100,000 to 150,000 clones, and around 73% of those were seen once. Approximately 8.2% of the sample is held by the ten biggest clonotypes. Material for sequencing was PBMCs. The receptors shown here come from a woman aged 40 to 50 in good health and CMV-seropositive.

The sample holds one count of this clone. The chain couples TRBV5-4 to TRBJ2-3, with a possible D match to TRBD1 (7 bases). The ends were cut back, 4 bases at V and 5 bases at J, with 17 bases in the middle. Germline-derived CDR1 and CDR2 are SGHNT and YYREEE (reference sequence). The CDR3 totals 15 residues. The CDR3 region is CASSLQGGPGDTQYF. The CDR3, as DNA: TGTGCCAGCAGCCTGCAGGGGGGCCCTGGAGATACGCAGTATTTT.

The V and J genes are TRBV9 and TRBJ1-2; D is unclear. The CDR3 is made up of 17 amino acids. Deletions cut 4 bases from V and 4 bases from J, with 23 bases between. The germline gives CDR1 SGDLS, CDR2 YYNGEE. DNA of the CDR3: TGTGCCAGCAGCCCGAGTTCTGGAGGAGCCCTCCGCTATGGCTACACCTTC. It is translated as CASSPSSGGALRYGYTF.

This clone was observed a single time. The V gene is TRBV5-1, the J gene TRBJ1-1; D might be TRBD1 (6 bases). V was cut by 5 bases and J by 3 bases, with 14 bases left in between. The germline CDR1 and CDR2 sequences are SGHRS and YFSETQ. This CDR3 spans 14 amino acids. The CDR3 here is CASRQQGGDTEAFF. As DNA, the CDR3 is TGCGCCAGCAGACAACAGGGAGGGGACACTGAAGCTTTCTTT.

CDR3 in amino acids: CASGPLLLGGSVAFF. CDR3 DNA: TGTGCCAGCGGACCGCTTTTGCTTGGGGGCTCGGTAGCTTTCTTT. The gene calls are TRBV25-1 and TRBJ1-1, with D possibly TRBD1 on 6 matching bases. Germline CDR1 is MGHDK and CDR2 is SYGVNS. This CDR3 spans 15 amino acids. Trimming took 8 bases from V and 10 from J, leaving 26 bases between them. Full variable domain (outside the CDR3, taken from reference TRBV25-1 and TRBJ1-1): EADIYQTPRYLVIGTGKKITLECSQTMGHDKMYWYQQDPGMELHLIHYSYGVNSTEKGDLSSESTVSRIRTEHFPLTLESARPSHTSQYLCASGPLLLGGSVAFFGQGTRLTVV.

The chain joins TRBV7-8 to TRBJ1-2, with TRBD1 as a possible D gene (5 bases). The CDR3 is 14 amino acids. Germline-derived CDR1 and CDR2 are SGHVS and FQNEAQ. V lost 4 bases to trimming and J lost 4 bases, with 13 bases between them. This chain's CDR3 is CASSSLRVGYGYTF. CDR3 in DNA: TGTGCCAGCAGCTCCCTCAGGGTGGGCTATGGCTACACCTTC. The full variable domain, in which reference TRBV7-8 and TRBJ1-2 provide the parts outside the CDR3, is GAGVSQSPRYKVAKRGQDVALRCDPISGHVSLFWYQQALGQGPEFLTYFQNEAQLDKSGLPSDRFFAERPEGSVSTLKIQRTQQEDSAVYLCASSSLRVGYGYTFGSGTRLTVV.

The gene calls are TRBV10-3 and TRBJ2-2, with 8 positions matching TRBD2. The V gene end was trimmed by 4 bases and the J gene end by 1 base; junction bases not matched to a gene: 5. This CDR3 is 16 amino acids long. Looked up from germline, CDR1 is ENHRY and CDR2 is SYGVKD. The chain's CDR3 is CAISGVGGENTGELFF. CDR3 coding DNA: TGTGCCATCAGTGGAGTCGGGGGGGAGAACACCGGGGAGCTGTTTTTT.

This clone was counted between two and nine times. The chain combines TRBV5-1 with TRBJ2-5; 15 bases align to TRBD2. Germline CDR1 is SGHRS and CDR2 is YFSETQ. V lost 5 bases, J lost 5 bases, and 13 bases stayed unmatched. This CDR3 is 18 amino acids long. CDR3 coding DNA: TGCGCCAGCAGTAGGGGACTAGCGGGGGGCCTTCCCACGGAGACCCAGTACTTC. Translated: CASSRGLAGGLPTETQYF.

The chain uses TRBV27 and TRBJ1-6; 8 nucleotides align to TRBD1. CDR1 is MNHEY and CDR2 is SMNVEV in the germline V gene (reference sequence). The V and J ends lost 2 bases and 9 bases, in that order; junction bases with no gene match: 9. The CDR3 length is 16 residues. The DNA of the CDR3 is TGTGCCAGCAGTTTAACAGGGGGGGTGATGGGTTCACCCCTCCACTTT. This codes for CASSLTGGVMGSPLHF.